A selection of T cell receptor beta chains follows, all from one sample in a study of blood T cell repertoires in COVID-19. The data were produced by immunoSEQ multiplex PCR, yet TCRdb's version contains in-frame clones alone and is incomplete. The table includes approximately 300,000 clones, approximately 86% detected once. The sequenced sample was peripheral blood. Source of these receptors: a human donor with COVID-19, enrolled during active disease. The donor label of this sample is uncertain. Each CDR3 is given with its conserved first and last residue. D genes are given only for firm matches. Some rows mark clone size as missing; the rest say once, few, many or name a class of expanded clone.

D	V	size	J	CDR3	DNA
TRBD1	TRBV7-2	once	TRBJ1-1	CASSLGGQHTEAFF	TGTGCCAGCAGCTTAGGGGGACAGCACACTGAAGCTTTCTTT
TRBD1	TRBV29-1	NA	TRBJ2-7	CSVTQGGQGSREQYF	TGCAGCGTTACTCAGGGGGGACAGGGGTCTCGCGAGCAGTACTTC
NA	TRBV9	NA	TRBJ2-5	CASSVGTSWDETQYF	TGTGCCAGCAGCGTGGGGACATCTTGGGACGAGACCCAGTACTTC
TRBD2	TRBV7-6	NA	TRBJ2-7	CASSLGTPSGRARGYEQYF	TGTGCCAGCAGCTTAGGGACCCCTAGCGGGAGGGCGAGGGGCTACGAGCAGTACTTC
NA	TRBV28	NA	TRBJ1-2	CASTADSIVYGYTF	TGTGCCAGCACGGCGGACAGCATAGTCTATGGCTACACCTTC
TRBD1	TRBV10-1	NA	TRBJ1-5	CASSRFRTGDQPQHF	TGCGCCAGCAGTAGATTCCGGACAGGGGATCAGCCCCAGCATTTT
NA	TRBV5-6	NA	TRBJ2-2	CASSPGQGRELFF	TGTGCCAGCAGCCCTGGGCAGGGCCGGGAGCTGTTTTTT
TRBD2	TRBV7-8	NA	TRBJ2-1	CASSAKGLAGEGVQFF	TGTGCCAGCAGCGCTAAGGGACTAGCGGGAGAAGGGGTGCAGTTCTTC
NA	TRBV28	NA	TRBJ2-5	CASMGLSRGKETQYF	TGTGCCAGCATGGGTTTATCTAGGGGAAAAGAGACCCAGTACTTC
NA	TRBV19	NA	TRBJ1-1	CASSIDRTDREAFF	TGTGCCAGTAGTATAGATCGGACAGATCGTGAAGCTTTCTTT
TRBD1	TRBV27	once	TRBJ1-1	CASSMASPGQGAWLTEAFF	TGTGCCAGCAGTATGGCCTCCCCGGGACAGGGGGCCTGGTTGACTGAAGCTTTCTTT
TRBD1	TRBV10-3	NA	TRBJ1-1	CAISEPSTGRDGEAFF	TGTGCCATCAGTGAGCCCTCGACAGGGCGGGATGGTGAAGCTTTCTTT
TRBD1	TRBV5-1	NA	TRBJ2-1	CASSPGTAQFF	TGCGCCAGCAGCCCCGGGACAGCCCAGTTCTTC
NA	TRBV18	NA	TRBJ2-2	CASSPEEDTGELFF	TGTGCCAGCTCACCGGAGGAAGACACCGGGGAGCTGTTTTTT
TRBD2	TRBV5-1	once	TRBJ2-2	CASSPRGEDITGELFF	TGCGCCAGCAGCCCGCGGGGGGAGGACATCACCGGGGAGCTGTTTTTT
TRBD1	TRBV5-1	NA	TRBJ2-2	CASSRTLTGGKTGELFF	TGCGCCAGCAGCCGTACCCTGACAGGGGGCAAGACCGGGGAGCTGTTTTTT
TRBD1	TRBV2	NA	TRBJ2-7	CASSAQGQGAYEQYF	TGTGCCAGCAGCGCCCAGGGACAGGGAGCCTACGAGCAGTACTTC
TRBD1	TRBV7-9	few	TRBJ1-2	CASSRDRLNYGYTF	TGTGCCAGCAGCCGGGACAGACTTAACTATGGCTACACCTTC
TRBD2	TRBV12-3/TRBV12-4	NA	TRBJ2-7	CASSKTSGDEQYF	TGTGCCAGCAGTAAGACTAGCGGGGACGAGCAGTACTTC
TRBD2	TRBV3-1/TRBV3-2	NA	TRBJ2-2	CASSLGTSGRGTGELFF	TGTGCCAGCAGCCTCGGGACTAGCGGGAGAGGCACCGGGGAGCTGTTTTTT
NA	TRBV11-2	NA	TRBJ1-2	CASSLGDRTVDGYTF	TGTGCCAGCAGCTTAGGGGATCGGACAGTGGATGGCTACACCTTC
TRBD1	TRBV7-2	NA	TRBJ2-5	CASSLGGTGGETQYF	TGTGCCAGCAGCTTAGGTGGGACAGGGGGCGAGACCCAGTACTTC
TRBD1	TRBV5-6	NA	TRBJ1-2	CASSLGDSTNYGYTF	TGTGCCAGCAGCCTCGGGGACAGCACTAACTATGGCTACACCTTC
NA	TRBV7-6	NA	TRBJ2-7	CASSPDGGRPYEQYF	TGTGCCAGCAGCCCCGATGGAGGAAGACCCTACGAGCAGTACTTC
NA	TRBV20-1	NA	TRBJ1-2	CSASPGGGYTF	TGCAGTGCTAGCCCGGGAGGAGGCTACACCTTC
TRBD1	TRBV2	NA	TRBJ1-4	CALQGRTNEKLFF	TGTGCCCTACAGGGGAGGACTAATGAAAAACTGTTTTTT
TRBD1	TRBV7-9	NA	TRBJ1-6	CASSRITGTGLGALHF	TGTGCCAGCAGCCGTATCACCGGGACAGGGTTAGGAGCCCTCCACTTT
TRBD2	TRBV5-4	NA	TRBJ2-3	CASSLASGRLGTDTQYF	TGTGCCAGCAGCTTGGCTAGCGGGAGACTTGGTACAGATACGCAGTATTTT
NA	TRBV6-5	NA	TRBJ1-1	CASSSPRQPNTEAFF	TGTGCCAGCAGTTCACCACGACAGCCGAACACTGAAGCTTTCTTT
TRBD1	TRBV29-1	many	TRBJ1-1	CSVASGTENTEAFF	TGCAGCGTTGCCTCCGGGACAGAGAACACTGAAGCTTTCTTT
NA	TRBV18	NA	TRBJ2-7	CASSQLNYEQYF	TGTGCCAGCTCACAACTCAACTACGAGCAGTACTTC
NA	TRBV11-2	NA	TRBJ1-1	CASSLGYRERNTEAFF	TGTGCCAGCAGCTTAGGATACAGGGAGAGGAACACTGAAGCTTTCTTT
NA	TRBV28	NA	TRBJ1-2	CASRSGRGYTF	TGTGCCAGCAGATCCGGTCGTGGCTACACCTTC
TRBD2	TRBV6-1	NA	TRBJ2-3	CASSALAGGGGTDTQYF	TGTGCCAGCAGTGCATTAGCGGGGGGGGGAGGCACAGATACGCAGTATTTT
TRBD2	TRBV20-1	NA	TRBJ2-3	CSASSREGQGDTQYF	TGCAGTGCTAGTAGCCGGGAGGGCCAGGGGGATACGCAGTATTTT
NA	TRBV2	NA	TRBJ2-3	CASSENQNTQYF	TGTGCCAGCAGTGAAAATCAAAATACGCAGTATTTT
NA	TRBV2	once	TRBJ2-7	CASSGEYEQYF	TGTGCCAGCAGTGGAGAGTACGAGCAGTACTTC
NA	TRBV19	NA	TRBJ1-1	CASSIPGFSTEAFF	TGTGCCAGTAGTATACCGGGATTTAGCACTGAAGCTTTCTTT
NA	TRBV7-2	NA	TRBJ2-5	CASSRDLETQYF	TGTGCCAGCAGCCGGGACTTGGAGACCCAGTACTTC
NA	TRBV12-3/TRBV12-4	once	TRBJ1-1	CASSSPPGTEAFF	TGTGCCAGCAGCTCTCCTCCAGGGACTGAAGCTTTCTTT
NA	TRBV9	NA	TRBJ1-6	CASSVAGNSPLHF	TGTGCCAGCAGCGTAGCCGGGAATTCACCCCTCCACTTT
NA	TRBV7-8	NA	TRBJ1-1	CASSLEARNTEAFF	TGTGCCAGCAGCTTAGAAGCACGCAACACTGAAGCTTTCTTT
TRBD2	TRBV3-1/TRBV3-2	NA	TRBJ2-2	CASSQGGGSLGNTGELFF	TGTGCCAGCAGCCAAGGCGGCGGGAGTCTAGGGAACACCGGGGAGCTGTTTTTT
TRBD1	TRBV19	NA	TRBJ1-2	CASRWDRGYGYTF	TGTGCCAGTAGATGGGACAGGGGTTATGGCTACACCTTC
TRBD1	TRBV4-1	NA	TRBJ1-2	CASSPGQLSNYGYTF	TGCGCCAGCAGCCCGGGACAGCTTAGTAACTATGGCTACACCTTC
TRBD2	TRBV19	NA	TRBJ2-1	CASSLAGLAGADEQFF	TGTGCCAGTAGTCTCGCGGGACTAGCGGGAGCGGATGAGCAGTTCTTC
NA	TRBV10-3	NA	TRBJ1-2	CAISDPGANYGYTF	TGTGCCATCAGTGATCCGGGAGCTAACTATGGCTACACCTTC
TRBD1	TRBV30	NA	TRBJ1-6	CAWDRGRNSPLHF	TGTGCCTGGGACAGGGGCAGAAATTCACCCCTCCACTTT
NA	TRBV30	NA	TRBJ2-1	CAWRQLDEQFF	TGTGCCTGGAGACAGTTGGATGAGCAGTTCTTC
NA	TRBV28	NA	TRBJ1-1	CASSLYQGGTEAFF	TGTGCCAGCAGTTTATACCAGGGCGGCACTGAAGCTTTCTTT
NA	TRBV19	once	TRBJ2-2	CASSPQIAVGELFF	TGTGCCAGTAGTCCCCAGATTGCTGTTGGGGAGCTGTTTTTT
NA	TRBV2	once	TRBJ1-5	CASKGVGSYQPQHF	TGTGCCAGCAAAGGGGTGGGCTCTTATCAGCCCCAGCATTTT
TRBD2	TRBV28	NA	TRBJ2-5	CASSPAGGGGETQYF	TGTGCCAGCAGCCCCGCGGGGGGAGGTGGAGAGACCCAGTACTTC
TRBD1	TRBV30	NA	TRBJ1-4	CASDRGRDEKLFF	TGTGCCTCCGACAGGGGGCGCGATGAAAAACTGTTTTTT
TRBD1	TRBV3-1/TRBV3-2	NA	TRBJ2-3	CASSLPGTGKDTQYF	TGTGCCAGCAGCCTCCCCGGGACAGGGAAAGATACGCAGTATTTT
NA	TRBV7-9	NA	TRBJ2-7	CASSPRGAGGSYEQYF	TGTGCCAGCAGCCCGCGCGGGGCAGGGGGCTCCTACGAGCAGTACTTC
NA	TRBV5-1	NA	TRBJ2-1	CASSPDRGSGINSYNEQFF	TGCGCCAGCAGCCCCGACAGGGGAAGCGGGATCAACTCCTACAATGAGCAGTTCTTC
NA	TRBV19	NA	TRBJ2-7	CASSTGTRAYEQYF	TGTGCCAGTAGTACCGGGACACGGGCCTACGAGCAGTACTTC
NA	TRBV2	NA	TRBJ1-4	CASSVRATNEKLFF	TGTGCCAGCAGTGTCCGTGCAACTAATGAAAAACTGTTTTTT
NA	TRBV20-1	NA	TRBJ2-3	CSASDQGGTDTQYF	TGCAGTGCTAGTGATCAGGGCGGCACAGATACGCAGTATTTT